The 19 T cell receptor beta chains in this list originate from one sample, sequenced in a study of T cell changes during pregnancy in multiple sclerosis. The data were produced by immunoSEQ multiplex PCR, yet TCRdb's version contains in-frame clones alone and is incomplete. The repertoire has roughly 61,000 clones, roughly 90% of them found once; the top ten carry 3% to 3.5%. Material: peripheral blood, obtained in the first trimester of pregnancy. The receptors were gathered from a female donor in good health, enrolled as a control in a pregnancy study.

The V and J genes are TRBV19 and TRBJ1-5; D gene uncertain. Trimming took off 8 bases at V and 7 bases at J, with 21 bases between the two ends. Germline CDR1 is LNHDA and CDR2 is SQIVND (reference sequence). There are 15 residues in the CDR3. The DNA for the CDR3 is TGTGCCAGTGGGTATGGCAGGAACCTACAACAGCCCCAGCATTTT. Its protein product is CASGYGRNLQQPQHF.

J is TRBJ2-1 and V is TRBV7-3, with a possible D match to TRBD2 (6 bases). The CDR3 runs 15 residues. V was trimmed by 6 bases and J by 3 bases, leaving 15 bases between them. Germline V gene data show CDR1 as SGHTA and CDR2 as FQGTGA. The CDR3 sequence is CASSSARDFYNEQFF. The CDR3 DNA follows: TGTGCCAGCAGTTCGGCCCGGGACTTCTACAATGAGCAGTTCTTC.

This chain uses TRBV2 with TRBJ2-5; a possible D gene is TRBD1 (6 bases). The CDR3 loop spans 15 amino acids. V shed 2 bases and J shed 5 bases, with 15 bases lying between them. Germline V CDR1 and CDR2: SNHLY, FYNNEI. The CDR3: CASSESMGALETQYF. The CDR3 DNA sequence: TGTGCCAGCAGTGAAAGTATGGGGGCACTGGAGACCCAGTACTTC.

This clone was found once. In DNA form, the CDR3 reads TGTGCCAGCTCACCCTCGACTAGCGGGGGAGGGGAGCAGTACTTC. This codes for CASSPSTSGGGEQYF. The genes are TRBV18 and TRBJ2-7; TRBD2 matches at 12 bases. The CDR3 length is 15 residues. Per germline, CDR1 KGHSH and CDR2 LQKENI. Losses at the gene ends were 3 bases for V and 7 bases for J; bases not matched to a gene: 7.

The chain carries TRBV21-1 and TRBJ1-4; the table's D call of TRBD1 was not tested on the DNA. TRBV21-1 is a listed pseudogene. There are 17 residues in the CDR3. CDR3 bases: TGTGCCAGCAGCAAAGTGCCGGAGGGACAGACTAATGAAAAACTGTTTTTT. This encodes CASSKVPEGQTNEKLFF.

The genes are TRBV5-4 and TRBJ2-7, with a possible D match to TRBD2 (6 bases). Germline assignment: CDR1 SGHNT and CDR2 YYREEE (reference sequence). The CDR3 is made up of 15 amino acids. V was shortened by 1 base and J by 2 bases, with 13 bases between the two germline ends. The CDR3 region is CASSLPGRGPYEQYF. DNA of the CDR3: TGTGCCAGCAGCTTGCCCGGGCGGGGACCCTACGAGCAGTACTTC.

The chain's CDR3 is CASSLGGSADTQYF. CDR3 bases: TGTGCCAGCAGCTTAGGCGGGAGCGCAGATACGCAGTATTTT. This sequence joins TRBV7-2 and TRBJ2-3; 7 nucleotides match TRBD2. The length of the CDR3 is 14 residues. The germline gives CDR1 SGHTA, CDR2 FQGNSA. The V and J ends lost 1 base and 4 bases, in that order; junction bases with no gene match: 2.

This chain connects TRBV6-5 to TRBJ1-1; possible D gene TRBD1, 5 bases. Germline CDR1 and CDR2: MNHEY and SVGAGI. The V gene lost 6 bases and the J gene lost 4 bases, with 15 bases spanning the gap. This CDR3 is 14 amino acids long. The CDR3 DNA sequence: TGTGCCAGCAGCATATCGCAGGGTAGCACTGAAGCTTTCTTT. Its protein product is CASSISQGSTEAFF.

The chain carries TRBV4-1 and TRBJ1-5; no reliable D call. The CDR3 runs to 16 residues. Trimming cost V 0 bases and J 4 bases, with 13 bases left between them. Germline values: CDR1 MGHRA, CDR2 YSYEKL. CDR3 nucleotide sequence: TGCGCCAGCAGCCAAGAGTGGTCCGGCGGAAATCAGCCCCAGCATTTT. Translation gives CASSQEWSGGNQPQHF.

This rearrangement joins TRBV6-1 to TRBJ2-1; 7 bases map to TRBD2. CDR1 and CDR2 (germline): MNHNS, SASEGT. With 2 bases clipped from V and 5 bases from J, the junction kept 9 bases outside the gene matches. The CDR3 consists of 16 residues. CDR3 bases: TGTGCCAGCAGTGAAACTTGGAGCGGGACGAACAATGAGCAGTTCTTC. Translating it yields CASSETWSGTNNEQFF.

The chain joins TRBV5-6 to TRBJ2-7; 9 nucleotides line up with TRBD1. This CDR3 is built from 15 residues. The germline CDR1 and CDR2 sequences are SGHDT and YYEEEE. Losses at the gene ends were 4 bases for V and 2 bases for J; bases not matched to a gene: 7. The CDR3 is CASSDTGQGPYEQYF. DNA for the CDR3: TGTGCCAGCAGCGATACGGGACAGGGCCCCTACGAGCAGTACTTC. Based on the CDR3 plus reference TRBV5-6 and TRBJ2-7, the full variable domain is DAGVTQSPTHLIKTRGQQVTLRCSPKSGHDTVSWYQQALGQGPQFIFQYYEEEERQRGNFPDRFSGHQFPNYSSELNVNALLLGDSALYLCASSDTGQGPYEQYFGPGTRLTVT.

This rearrangement joins TRBV29-1 to TRBJ2-1; D is perhaps TRBD1 (6 bases). The CDR3 sequence is 15 residues long. Germline lookup yields CDR1 SQVTM and CDR2 ANQGSEA. The germline V and J ends were trimmed by 6 bases and 0 bases, with 15 bases remaining between them. The CDR3 protein is CSVQGTGPSYNEQFF. CDR3 nucleotide sequence: TGCAGCGTCCAGGGGACCGGGCCCTCCTACAATGAGCAGTTCTTC.

This chain uses TRBV5-5 with TRBJ2-5, with D possibly TRBD2 on 6 matching bases. The CDR3 has 17 amino acids. Germline V gives CDR1 SGHKS, CDR2 YYEKEE (reference sequence). Trimming cost V 0 bases and J 4 bases, with 19 bases left between them. The CDR3 reads CASSLASGWGAGETQYF. The CDR3 region has the DNA TGTGCCAGCAGCTTGGCCTCGGGGTGGGGAGCGGGAGAGACCCAGTACTTC.

V usage is TRBV5-1 and J usage is TRBJ2-1, with TRBD2 matching over 9 bases. The CDR3 runs 16 residues. CDR1 and CDR2 from the germline V gene are SGHRS and YFSETQ. With V trimmed by 1 base and J by 7 bases, 9 bases remained unmatched. The CDR3 bases are TGCGCCAGCAGCTTGACTAGACTAGCGGAGGGGAATGAGCAGTTCTTC. Its protein is CASSLTRLAEGNEQFF.

This rearrangement joins TRBV25-1 to TRBJ1-1; 11 bases line up with TRBD1. The J segment lost 10 bases and the V segment lost 0 bases, leaving 13 bases of the junction unmatched. CDR1 is MGHDK, CDR2 SYGVNS, per germline. The CDR3 has 17 residues. The CDR3 protein is CASSEYFSGQGARGAFF. The CDR3 DNA sequence: TGTGCCAGCAGTGAATACTTTAGTGGACAGGGGGCAAGGGGAGCTTTCTTT.

The chain carries TRBV29-1 and TRBJ2-1, with D maybe TRBD2 (6 bases). Germline CDR1 SQVTM, CDR2 ANQGSEA. V lost 8 bases and J 6 bases, leaving 23 bases between the germline ends. This CDR3 has 15 residues. The CDR3 DNA follows: TGCAGCACCTGGGACTCTTCGATACCCCCCAATGAGCAGTTCTTC. This gives the protein CSTWDSSIPPNEQFF.

This clone has a handful of counts. DNA of the CDR3: TGTGCCAGCAAGGACTACGGGTACGGGGAGCTGTTTTTT. Its protein is CASKDYGYGELFF. The chain combines TRBV28 with TRBJ2-2; possibly TRBD2 for D (6 bases). Trimming removed 7 bases from V and 7 bases from J, with 13 bases in between. CDR3 length: 13 residues. CDR1 is MDHEN, CDR2 SYDVKM, per germline.

The chain employs TRBV13 and TRBJ1-1, with D possibly being TRBD1 (6 bases). CDR3 length equals 16 residues. Between the trimmed V and J ends, which lost 2 bases and 1 base, there was a span of 14 bases. Germline-derived CDR1 and CDR2 are PRHDT and FYEKMQ (reference sequence). The CDR3 nucleotides read TGTGCCAGCAGCTTACGAGGGAGGGGGTGGAACACTGAAGCTTTCTTT. Its protein is CASSLRGRGWNTEAFF. Full variable domain (remainder filled in from reference TRBV13 and TRBJ1-1): AAGVIQSPRHLIKEKRETATLKCYPIPRHDTVYWYQQGPGQDPQFLISFYEKMQSDKGSIPDRFSAQQFSDYHSELNMSSLELGDSALYFCASSLRGRGWNTEAFFGQGTRLTVV.

The chain employs TRBV28 and TRBJ2-7, with TRBD1 matching 12 bases. The CDR3 contains 18 residues. Trimming removed 0 bases from V and 6 bases from J; junction bases left unmatched: 12. Germline values: CDR1 MDHEN, CDR2 SYDVKM. The CDR3 protein is CASSLWSPVRDRGPEQYF. DNA of the CDR3: TGTGCCAGCAGTTTATGGAGTCCGGTCCGGGACAGGGGGCCCGAGCAGTACTTC.